These 10 T cell receptor beta chains came from one sample sequenced in a study of Ad26.COV2.S vaccination and SARS-CoV-2 variants. The repertoire was sequenced with immunoSEQ multiplex PCR; TCRdb's copy has only in-frame clones and lacks some. The sample has roughly 380,000 clones, around 92% seen once. The sample was peripheral blood, taken after recovery from COVID-19. These receptors came from a human donor who had recovered from COVID-19.

The chain recombines TRBV24-1 with TRBJ2-7; the match to TRBD1 covers 9 bases. Germline V CDR1 and CDR2: KGHDR, SFDVKD. V dropped 6 bases and J dropped 5; count of bases not matched to a gene: 10. The CDR3 is 15 residues long. In nucleotides, the CDR3 is TGTGCCACCAGTCCGGGACAGGGTATAAGAGACGAGCAGTACTTC. It translates to CATSPGQGIRDEQYF.

This chain connects TRBV2 to TRBJ1-2; 9 bases are shared with TRBD1. After removal of 4 bases from V and 1 base from J, the junction contained 1 base not matched to a gene. The CDR3 covers 14 residues. CDR1 SNHLY and CDR2 FYNNEI come from the germline V gene. The CDR3 sequence is CASSAGQGNYGYTF. The CDR3 nucleotides read TGTGCCAGCAGTGCGGGACAGGGTAACTATGGCTACACCTTC.

CDR3 sequence reads: CASSPKWGAEAFF. DNA for the CDR3: TGCGCCAGCAGCCCTAAGTGGGGGGCTGAAGCTTTCTTT. The rearrangement uses TRBV4-1 and TRBJ1-1, with D tentatively TRBD1 (5 bases). CDR1 is MGHRA and CDR2 is YSYEKL in the germline V gene. Deletions cut 4 bases from V and 6 bases from J, with 12 bases between. This CDR3 has 13 residues.

This clone has more than one count but fewer than ten. This sequence joins TRBV19 and TRBJ1-6, with TRBD1 matching over 7 bases. The germline V gene encodes CDR1 LNHDA and CDR2 SQIVND (reference sequence). The V and J ends lost 9 bases and 10 bases, in that order; junction bases with no gene match: 9. There are 13 residues in the CDR3. CDR3 DNA: TGTGCCAGCACCGACAGGGAAAGCTCACCCCTCCACTTT. Translated: CASTDRESSPLHF.

CDR3 protein: CATSETGASTDTQYF. The CDR3 nucleotides are TGTGCCACCAGTGAGACAGGGGCTAGCACAGATACGCAGTATTTT. The chain uses TRBV24-1 and TRBJ2-3, with 8 nucleotides matching TRBD1. Germline V lookup: CDR1 KGHDR, CDR2 SFDVKD. This CDR3 is built from 15 residues. With V trimmed by 4 bases and J by 0 bases, 2 bases remained unmatched.

V and J are TRBV7-8 and TRBJ1-1; D is ambiguous. The CDR3 extends over 13 amino acids. Between the trimmed V and J ends, which lost 4 bases and 4 bases, there was a span of 10 bases. The V gene's germline CDR1 is SGHVS and CDR2 FQNEAQ. The CDR3: CASSYSTGTEAFF. The CDR3 coding sequence is TGTGCCAGCAGCTACTCCACGGGCACTGAAGCTTTCTTT.

A single count supports this clone. V usage is TRBV6-5 and J usage is TRBJ2-7; D is perhaps TRBD2 (6 bases). The CDR3 length is 15 residues. Per germline, CDR1 MNHEY and CDR2 SVGAGI. V shed 5 bases and J shed 3 bases, with 17 bases lying between them. The CDR3 protein is CASSPTRDLGYEQYF. The DNA for the CDR3 is TGTGCCAGCAGTCCCACCCGGGACTTGGGCTACGAGCAGTACTTC.

CDR3: CASSSLLANVLTF. CDR3 in DNA: TGTGCCAGCAGCTCCCTACTGGCCAACGTCCTGACTTTC. The genes are TRBV7-3 and TRBJ2-6; no clear D. Trimming shortened V by 4 bases and J by 6 bases, and 7 bases separated the two germline ends. This CDR3 has 13 residues. The germline V gene has CDR1 SGHTA and CDR2 FQGTGA.

This rearrangement joins TRBV5-1 to TRBJ2-5; TRBD2 matches at 8 bases. The CDR3 is 13 residues long. The germline CDR1 and CDR2 sequences are SGHRS and YFSETQ. The V gene end was trimmed by 6 bases and the J gene end by 5 bases; junction bases not matched to a gene: 6. Written as DNA, the CDR3 is TGCGCCAGCAAGCGGGGGACCGGGGAGACCCAGTACTTC. This codes for CASKRGTGETQYF.

The rearrangement links TRBV6-5 to TRBJ1-5, with D unresolved. V lost 2 bases and J lost 11, with 13 bases in between. Germline-derived CDR1 and CDR2 are MNHEY and SVGAGI. The CDR3 consists of 13 residues. The CDR3 DNA reads as TGTGCCAGCAGTTACATCGAAGGAGTGTCCCAGCATTTT. Translation: CASSYIEGVSQHF.